This record covers a single T cell receptor beta chain. The antigen remains undetermined. This sample was taken from a study of T-cell reconstitution after alpha-beta-depleted transplantation in children. Study-wide findings and caveats: As was reported, about two months after transplant, alpha-beta T cells came from several hundred expanded graft clones. Hyperexpanded clones declined; after one year, newly produced T cells mostly supplied diversity. At day 60, the high TCRbeta diversity found in some patients originated from recipient T cells and thymic progenitors that had survived.

Unique molecular identifiers were incorporated when the TCRbeta library was constructed. TCRdb re-called the PCR reads through MiXCR, storing one row per CDR3 protein. The data hold roughly 400,000 distinct CDR3 sequences, with over 40% observed a single time. The sequence came from a girl aged 2 to 10 with aplastic anemia, due to receive a stem cell transplant. This sample comprised PBMCs, obtained before TCRalphabeta/CD19-depleted stem cell transplant.

CDR3: CATSISRDPDYEQYF. The CDR3 region has the DNA TGTGCCACCAGCATAAGCAGGGACCCCGACTACGAGCAGTACTTC. The chain links TRBV15 to TRBJ2-7; D assignment may be TRBD1 or TRBD2 (5 bases each). V was trimmed by 4 bases and J by 3 bases, leaving 16 bases between them. The CDR3 sequence is 15 residues long. Germline CDR1 is LNHNV and CDR2 is YYDKDF (reference sequence).